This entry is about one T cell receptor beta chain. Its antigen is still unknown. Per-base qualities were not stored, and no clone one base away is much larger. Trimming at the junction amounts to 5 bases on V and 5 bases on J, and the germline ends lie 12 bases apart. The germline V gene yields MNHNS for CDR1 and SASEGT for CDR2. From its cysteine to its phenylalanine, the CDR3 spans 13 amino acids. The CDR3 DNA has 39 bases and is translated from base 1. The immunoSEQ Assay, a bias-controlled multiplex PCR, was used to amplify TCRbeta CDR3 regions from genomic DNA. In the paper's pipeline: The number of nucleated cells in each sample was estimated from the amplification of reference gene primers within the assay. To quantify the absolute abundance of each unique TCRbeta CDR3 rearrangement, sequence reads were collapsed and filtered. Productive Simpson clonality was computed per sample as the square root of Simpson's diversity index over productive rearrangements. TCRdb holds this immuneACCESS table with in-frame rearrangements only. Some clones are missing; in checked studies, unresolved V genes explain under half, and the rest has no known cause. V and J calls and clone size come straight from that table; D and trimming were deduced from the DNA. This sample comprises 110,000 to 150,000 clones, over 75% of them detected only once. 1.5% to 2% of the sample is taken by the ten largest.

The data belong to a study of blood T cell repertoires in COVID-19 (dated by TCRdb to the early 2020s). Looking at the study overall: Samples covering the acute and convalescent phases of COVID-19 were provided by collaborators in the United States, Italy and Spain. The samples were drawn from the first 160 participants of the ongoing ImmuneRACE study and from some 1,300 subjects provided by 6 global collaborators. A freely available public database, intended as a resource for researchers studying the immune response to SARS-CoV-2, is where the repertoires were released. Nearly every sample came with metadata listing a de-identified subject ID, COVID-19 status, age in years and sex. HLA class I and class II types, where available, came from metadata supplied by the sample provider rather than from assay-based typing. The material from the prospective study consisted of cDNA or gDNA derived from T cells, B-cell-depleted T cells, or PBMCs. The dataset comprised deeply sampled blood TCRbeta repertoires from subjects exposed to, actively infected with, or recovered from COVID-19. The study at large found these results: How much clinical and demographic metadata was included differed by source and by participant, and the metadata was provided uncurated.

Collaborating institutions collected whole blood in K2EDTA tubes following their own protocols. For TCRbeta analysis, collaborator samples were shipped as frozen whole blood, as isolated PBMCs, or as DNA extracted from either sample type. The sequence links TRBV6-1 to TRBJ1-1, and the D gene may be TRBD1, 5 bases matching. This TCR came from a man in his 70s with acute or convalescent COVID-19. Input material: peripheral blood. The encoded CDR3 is CASSYNRQTEAFF. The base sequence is TGTGCCAGCAGTTATAACAGGCAAACTGAAGCTTTCTTT.